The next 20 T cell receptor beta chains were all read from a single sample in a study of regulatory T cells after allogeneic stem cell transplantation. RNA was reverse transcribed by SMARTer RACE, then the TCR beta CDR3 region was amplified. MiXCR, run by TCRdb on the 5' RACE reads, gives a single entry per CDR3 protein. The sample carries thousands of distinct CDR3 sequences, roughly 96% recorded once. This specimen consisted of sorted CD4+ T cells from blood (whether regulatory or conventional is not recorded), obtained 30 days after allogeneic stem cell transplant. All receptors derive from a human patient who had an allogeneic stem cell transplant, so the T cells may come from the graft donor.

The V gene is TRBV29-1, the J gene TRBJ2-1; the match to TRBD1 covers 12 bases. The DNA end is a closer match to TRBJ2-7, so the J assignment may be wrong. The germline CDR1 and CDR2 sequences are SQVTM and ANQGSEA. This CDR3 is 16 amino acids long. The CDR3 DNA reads TGCAGCGTGCCCACCGGGACAGGGGGCTCCTGCAATAAGCAGTACTTC. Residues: CSVPTGTGGSCNKQYF.

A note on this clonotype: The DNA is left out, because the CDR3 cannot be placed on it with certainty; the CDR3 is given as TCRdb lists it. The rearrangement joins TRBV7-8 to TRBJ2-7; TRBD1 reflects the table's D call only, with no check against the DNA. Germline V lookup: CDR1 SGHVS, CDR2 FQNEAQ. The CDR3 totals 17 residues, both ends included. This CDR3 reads CSTSCGTFGPGTYEQFF.

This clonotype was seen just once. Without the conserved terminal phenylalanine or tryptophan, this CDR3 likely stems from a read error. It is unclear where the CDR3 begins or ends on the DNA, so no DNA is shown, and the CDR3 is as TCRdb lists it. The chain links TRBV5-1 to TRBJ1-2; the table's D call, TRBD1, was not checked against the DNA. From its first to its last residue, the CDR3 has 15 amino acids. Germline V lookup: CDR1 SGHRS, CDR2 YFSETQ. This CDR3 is CASSLSVDTDYGDTR.

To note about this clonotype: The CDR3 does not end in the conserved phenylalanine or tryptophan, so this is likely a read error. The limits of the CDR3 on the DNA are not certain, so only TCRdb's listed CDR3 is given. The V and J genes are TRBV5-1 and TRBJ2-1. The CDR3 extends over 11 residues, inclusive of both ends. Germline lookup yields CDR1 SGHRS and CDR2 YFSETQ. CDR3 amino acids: CASRWGNEQFL.

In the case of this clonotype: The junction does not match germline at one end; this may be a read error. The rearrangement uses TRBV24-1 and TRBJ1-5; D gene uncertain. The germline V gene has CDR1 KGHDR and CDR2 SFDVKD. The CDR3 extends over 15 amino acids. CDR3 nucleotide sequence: TGTGCCACCAGTGCGGGAAGTGGTAGGGATAAGGCCCAGCACTTT. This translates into CATSAGSGRDKAQHF.

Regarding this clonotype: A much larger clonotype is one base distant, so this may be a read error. CDR3 bases: TGCAGTGCTAGATCCGTCTCAGGGAGACTTAGCTATGGCTACACCTTC. Protein sequence: CSARSVSGRLSYGYTF. The V gene is TRBV20-1, the J gene TRBJ1-2; D possibly corresponds to TRBD1 (5 bases). The CDR3 consists of 16 residues. CDR1 and CDR2 from the germline V gene are DFQATT and SNEGSKA (reference sequence). Trimming shortened V by 2 bases and J by 4 bases, and 20 bases separated the two germline ends.

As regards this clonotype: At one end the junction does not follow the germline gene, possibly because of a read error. CDR3 loop: CASSLRGDTNDGYNF. Here the CDR3 DNA reads TGCGCCAGCAGCTTGAGGGGGGACACGAATGATGGCTACAATTTC. This rearrangement joins TRBV5-1 to TRBJ1-2; maybe TRBD1 (6 bases). Looked up from germline, CDR1 is SGHRS and CDR2 is YFSETQ. This CDR3 is 15 amino acids long. The full variable domain, in which reference TRBV5-1 and TRBJ1-2 provide the parts outside the CDR3, is KAGVTQTPRYLIKTRGQQVTLSCSPISGHRSVSWYQQTPGQGLQFLFEYFSETQRNKGNFPGRFSGRQFSNSRSEMNVSTLELGDSALYLCASSLRGDTNDGYNFGSGTRLTVV.

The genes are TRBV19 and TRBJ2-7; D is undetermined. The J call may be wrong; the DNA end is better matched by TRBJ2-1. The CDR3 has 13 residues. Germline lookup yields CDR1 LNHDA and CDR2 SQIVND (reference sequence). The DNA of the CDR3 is TGTGCCAGTAGTATGGGTATCACCTGCGAGCAGTTCTTC. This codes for CASSMGITCEQFF.

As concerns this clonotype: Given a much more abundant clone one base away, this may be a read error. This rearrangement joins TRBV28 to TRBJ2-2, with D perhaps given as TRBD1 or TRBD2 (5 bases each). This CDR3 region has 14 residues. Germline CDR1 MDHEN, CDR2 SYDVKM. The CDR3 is CGSRESGNTGELFF. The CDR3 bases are TGTGGCAGCAGGGAAAGCGGGAACACCGGGGAGCTGTTTTTT.

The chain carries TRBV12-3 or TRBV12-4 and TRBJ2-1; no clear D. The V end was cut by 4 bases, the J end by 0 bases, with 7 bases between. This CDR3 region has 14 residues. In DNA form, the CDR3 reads TGTGCCAGCAGTTGCGCTGGCTCCTACAATGAGCAGTTCTTC. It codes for CASSCAGSYNEQFF.

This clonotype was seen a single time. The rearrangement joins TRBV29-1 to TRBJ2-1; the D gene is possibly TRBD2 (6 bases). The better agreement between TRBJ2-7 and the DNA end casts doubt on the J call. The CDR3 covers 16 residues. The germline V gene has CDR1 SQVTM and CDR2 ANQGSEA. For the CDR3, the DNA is TGCAGCGTCAACCTCGGCACAGCGGGCTCTGGCAATACGCAGTACTTC. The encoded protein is CSVNLGTAGSGNTQYF.

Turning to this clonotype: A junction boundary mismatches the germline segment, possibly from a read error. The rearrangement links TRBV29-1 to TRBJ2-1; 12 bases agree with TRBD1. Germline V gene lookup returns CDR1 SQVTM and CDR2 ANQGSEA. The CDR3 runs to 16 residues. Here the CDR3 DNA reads TGCAGCGTGACCCCCGGGACAGGGGGCTCATACAAAGAGCACTTCTTC. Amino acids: CSVTPGTGGSYKEHFF.

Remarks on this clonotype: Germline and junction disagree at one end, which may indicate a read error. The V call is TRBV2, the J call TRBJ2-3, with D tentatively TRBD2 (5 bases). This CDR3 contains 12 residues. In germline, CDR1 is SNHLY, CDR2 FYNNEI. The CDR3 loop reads CASSGLTDTQYF. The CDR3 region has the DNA TGCGCCAGCAGTGGACTGACGGATACGCAGTACTTT.

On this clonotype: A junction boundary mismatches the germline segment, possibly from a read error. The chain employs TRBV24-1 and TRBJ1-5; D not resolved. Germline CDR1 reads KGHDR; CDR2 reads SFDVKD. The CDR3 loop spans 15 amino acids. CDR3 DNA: TGCGCCAGCAGTGAGGGAAGTTATAGCAATCAGGCCCAGCATTTT. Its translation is CASSEGSYSNQAQHF.

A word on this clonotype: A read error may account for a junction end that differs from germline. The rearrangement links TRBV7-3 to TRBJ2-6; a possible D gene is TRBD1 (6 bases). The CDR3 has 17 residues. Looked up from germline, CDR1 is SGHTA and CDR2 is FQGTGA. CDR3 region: CASRLRAMGAGANVQNF. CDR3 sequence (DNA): TGTGCCAGCCGCCTGCGCGCCATGGGGGCTGGGGCCAACGTCCAGAATTTC.

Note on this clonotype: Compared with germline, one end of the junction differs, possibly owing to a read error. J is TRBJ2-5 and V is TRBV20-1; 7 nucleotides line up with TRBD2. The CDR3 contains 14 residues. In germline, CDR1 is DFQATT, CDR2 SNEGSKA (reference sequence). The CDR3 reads CGARVGGTRENQYF. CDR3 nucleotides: TGCGGTGCTAGGGTCGGGGGGACCAGGGAGAACCAGTACTTC.

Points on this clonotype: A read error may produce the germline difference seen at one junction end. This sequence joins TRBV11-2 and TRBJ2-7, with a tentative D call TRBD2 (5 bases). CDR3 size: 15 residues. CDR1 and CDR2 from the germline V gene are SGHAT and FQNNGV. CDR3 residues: CAISLAQAALYEQYF. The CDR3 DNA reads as TGTGCCATCAGCTTAGCGCAAGCGGCTCTCTACGAGCAGTACTTC.

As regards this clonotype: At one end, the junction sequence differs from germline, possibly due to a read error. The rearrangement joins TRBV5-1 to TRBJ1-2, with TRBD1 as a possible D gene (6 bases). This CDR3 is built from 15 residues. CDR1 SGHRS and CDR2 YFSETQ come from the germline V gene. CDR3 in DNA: TGCGCCAGCAGCTTCAGGGGCGGCGCGGATTATGCCTTCCCCTTC. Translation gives CASSFRGGADYAFPF.

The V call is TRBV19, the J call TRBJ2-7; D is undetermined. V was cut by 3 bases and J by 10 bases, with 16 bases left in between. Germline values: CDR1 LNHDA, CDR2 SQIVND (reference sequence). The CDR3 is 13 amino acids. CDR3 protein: CASSIGIACEQYF. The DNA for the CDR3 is TGTGCCAGTAGTATTGGTATCGCCTGCGAACAGTACTTC.

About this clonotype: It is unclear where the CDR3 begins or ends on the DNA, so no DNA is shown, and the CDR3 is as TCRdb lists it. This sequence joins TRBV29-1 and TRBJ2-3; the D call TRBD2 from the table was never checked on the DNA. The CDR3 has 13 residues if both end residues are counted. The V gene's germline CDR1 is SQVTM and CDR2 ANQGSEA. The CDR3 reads CSVGAGIRDTQYF.